This TCR beta chain was sequenced during a study of blood T cell repertoires in COVID-19. Trimming removed 0 bases from V and 4 bases from J; junction bases left unmatched: 14. Germline CDR1 is LNHNV and CDR2 is YYDKDF (reference sequence). The CDR3 runs to 18 residues. Participants' own reports of clinical history determined their cohort assignment. TCRdb's table, derived via immunoSEQ multiplex PCR, lists solely in-frame clones and lacks some. The repertoire holds almost 85,000 clones, with around 89% as singletons. What was sequenced was PBMCs or T cells enriched from blood (not recorded which). This receptor was taken from a woman aged 50 to 65 with acute COVID-19. J is TRBJ2-7 and V is TRBV15; 8 bases are a match to TRBD2. The CDR3 DNA reads as TGTGCCACCAGCAGAGACCGTCGTAGGCAGTCGGGGGGGTACGAGCAGTACTTC. This encodes CATSRDRRRQSGGYEQYF.